This TCR beta chain was captured by sequencing in a study of control samples from healthy donors and cancer patients. Germline assignment: CDR1 SNHLY and CDR2 FYNNEI. Trimming shortened V by 8 bases and J by 4 bases, and 9 bases separated the two germline ends. The CDR3 sequence is 11 residues long. The table came from immunoSEQ multiplex PCR; TCRdb's copy has only in-frame clones and leaves some out. With under 200,000 clones in the sample, the ten largest clones hold approximately 2.2%. The rearrangement uses TRBV2 and TRBJ2-7; no clear D. This TCR derives from a woman aged 25 to 39 in good health. The sequenced material came from blood. CDR3 loop: CASRLGYEQYF. CDR3 sequence (DNA): TGTGCCAGCCGACTGGGGTACGAGCAGTACTTC.